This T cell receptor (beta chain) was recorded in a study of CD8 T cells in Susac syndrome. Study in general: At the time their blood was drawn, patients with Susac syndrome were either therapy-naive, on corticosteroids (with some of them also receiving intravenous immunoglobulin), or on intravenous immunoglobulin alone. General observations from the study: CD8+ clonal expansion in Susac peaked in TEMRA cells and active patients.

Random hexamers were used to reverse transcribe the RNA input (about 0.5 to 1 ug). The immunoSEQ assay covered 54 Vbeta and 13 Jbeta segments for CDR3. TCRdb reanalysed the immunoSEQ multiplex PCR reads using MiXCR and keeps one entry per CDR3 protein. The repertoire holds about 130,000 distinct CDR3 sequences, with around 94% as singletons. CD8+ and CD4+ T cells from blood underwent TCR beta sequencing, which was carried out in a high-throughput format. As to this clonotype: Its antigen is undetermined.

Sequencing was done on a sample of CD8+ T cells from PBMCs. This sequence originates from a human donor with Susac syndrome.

The CDR3 protein is CSARAGGAQETQYF. CDR3 nucleotide sequence: TGCAGTGCTAGAGCGGGGGGGGCTCAAGAGACCCAGTACTTC. The chain links TRBV20-1 to TRBJ2-5, with 8 bases fitting TRBD2. The CDR3 runs to 14 residues. Germline CDR1 reads DFQATT; CDR2 reads SNEGSKA (reference sequence). The J segment lost 2 bases and the V segment lost 1 base, leaving 3 bases of the junction unmatched.